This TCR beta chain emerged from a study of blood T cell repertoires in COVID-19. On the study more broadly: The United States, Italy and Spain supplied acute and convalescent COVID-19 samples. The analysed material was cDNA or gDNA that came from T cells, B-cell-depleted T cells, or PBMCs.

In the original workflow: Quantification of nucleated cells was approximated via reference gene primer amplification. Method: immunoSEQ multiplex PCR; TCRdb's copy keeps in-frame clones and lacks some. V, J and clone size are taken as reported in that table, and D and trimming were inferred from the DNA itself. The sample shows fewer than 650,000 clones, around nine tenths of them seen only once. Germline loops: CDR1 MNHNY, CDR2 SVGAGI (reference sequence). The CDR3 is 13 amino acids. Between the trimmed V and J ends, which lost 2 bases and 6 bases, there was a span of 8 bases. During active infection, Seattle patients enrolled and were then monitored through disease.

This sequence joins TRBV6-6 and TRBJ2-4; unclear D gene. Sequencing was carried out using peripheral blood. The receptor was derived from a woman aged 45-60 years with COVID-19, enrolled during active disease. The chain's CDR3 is CASSYDNRNIQYF. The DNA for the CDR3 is TGTGCCAGCAGTTACGACAACAGAAACATTCAGTACTTC.